The clone carrying this TCR beta chain was observed a single time. In the authors' methods: Amplification of reference gene primers was used by the study to estimate nucleated cell counts. The method was immunoSEQ multiplex PCR; TCRdb's version includes in-frame clones alone and lacks a portion of them. The DNA gave D and trimming, while V, J and clone size come from that table. This table holds around 160,000 clones, roughly 90% found once. This sample is drawn from a study of blood T cell repertoires in COVID-19. Whole-study context: The United States, Italy and Spain supplied acute and convalescent COVID-19 samples. T cells, B-cell-depleted T cells, or PBMCs supplied cDNA or gDNA.

The CDR3 covers 19 residues. Germline V gene data show CDR1 as LNHDA and CDR2 as SQIVND (reference sequence). The trim removed 5 bases at V and 2 bases at J, leaving 18 bases unmatched. This chain joins TRBV19 and TRBJ1-3; 7 bases map to TRBD1. The TCR originated in a human donor in a cohort sampled during active COVID-19. Input material: peripheral blood. The DNA of the CDR3 is TGTGCCAGTAGTTCCCGTCTCCGGGACAGCCTACAAGCTGGAAACACCATATATTTT. Protein product: CASSSRLRDSLQAGNTIYF.